The 18 T cell receptor beta chains in this list originate from one sample, sequenced in a study of blood T cell repertoires in COVID-19. The assay was immunoSEQ multiplex PCR, and TCRdb's table has in-frame clones only and misses some. The sample has over 150,000 clones, around 85% seen once. Sequencing was performed on peripheral blood. Source of these receptors: a man aged 50 to 60 with active or convalescent COVID-19.

This clone appeared a single time. The chain couples TRBV7-3 to TRBJ2-1, with 8 bases matching TRBD2. V shed 1 base and J 6 bases; nucleotides not matched to a gene: 5. The V gene's germline CDR1 is SGHTA and CDR2 FQGTGA. The CDR3 has 15 residues. As DNA, the CDR3 is TGTGCCAGCAGCTTAATGGCGGGAGGCGTCAATGAGCAGTTCTTC. This translates into CASSLMAGGVNEQFF.

This rearrangement joins TRBV6-2 or TRBV6-3 to TRBJ2-7, with 11 bases lining up with TRBD2. Germline-derived CDR1 and CDR2 are MNHEY and SVGEGT. CDR3 length: 17 amino acids. Losses at the gene ends were 6 bases for V and 0 bases for J; bases not matched to a gene: 10. CDR3 in amino acids: CASSVLILAGASYEQYF. Here the CDR3 DNA reads TGTGCCAGCAGCGTCCTTATACTAGCGGGGGCCTCCTACGAGCAGTACTTC.

This rearrangement joins TRBV3-1 (or the pseudogene TRBV3-2) to TRBJ1-5; TRBD1 might be the D (5 bases). The germline V gene encodes CDR1 LGHDT and CDR2 YNNKEL (reference sequence). The CDR3 spans 15 residues. V dropped 0 bases and J dropped 4 bases, with 10 bases sitting between them. CDR3 loop: CASSQDFGGNQPQHF. Here the CDR3 DNA reads TGTGCCAGCAGCCAAGATTTCGGGGGGAATCAGCCCCAGCATTTT.

The chain combines TRBV19 with TRBJ2-3; 9 nucleotides line up with TRBD1. The CDR3 contains 16 residues. Trimming took 6 bases from V and 2 from J; bases not matched to a gene: 9. CDR1 is LNHDA and CDR2 is SQIVND in the germline V gene (reference sequence). CDR3 DNA sequence: TGTGCCAGTAGGCCCACAGGGGGCTCCTACACAGATACGCAGTATTTT. Protein product: CASRPTGGSYTDTQYF.

The chain combines TRBV24-1 with TRBJ2-1; tentatively, D is TRBD1 (6 bases). Per germline, CDR1 KGHDR and CDR2 SFDVKD. Trimming removed 5 bases at V and 2 bases at J, with 6 bases between. CDR3 size: 13 residues. The CDR3: CATSGQAYNEQFF. In DNA, the CDR3 is TGTGCCACCAGTGGACAGGCCTACAATGAGCAGTTCTTC.

There are many counts of this clone. The chain has TRBV7-2 and TRBJ1-5; no reliable D call. V lost 1 base, J lost 7 bases, and 14 bases lay in between. The CDR3 has 15 amino acids. CDR1 SGHTA and CDR2 FQGNSA come from the germline V gene. CDR3 in amino acids: CASSLERSPGQPQHF. For the CDR3, the DNA is TGTGCCAGCAGCTTAGAACGATCTCCCGGGCAGCCCCAGCATTTT.

This chain joins TRBV7-9 and TRBJ2-2; TRBD2 aligns across 15 bases. Trimming took 5 bases from V and 3 from J; bases not matched to a gene: 4. Germline CDR1 and CDR2: SEHNR and FQNEAQ (reference sequence). The CDR3 contains 17 residues. CDR3 nucleotides: TGTGCCAGCAGCCTCGGACTAGCGGGAGGGTACACCGGGGAGCTGTTTTTT. As protein: CASSLGLAGGYTGELFF.

The gene calls are TRBV10-3 and TRBJ1-2; 11 positions match TRBD1. J was trimmed by 2 bases and V by 2 bases; bases with no gene match: 4. The CDR3 covers 16 residues. Germline CDR1 is ENHRY and CDR2 is SYGVKD. The CDR3 DNA follows: TGTGCCATCAGTGAGAACCGGGACAGGGGGAACTATGGCTACACCTTC. Protein sequence: CAISENRDRGNYGYTF.

The chain joins TRBV5-4 to TRBJ2-1; TRBD1 aligns across 11 bases. Trimming took 7 bases from V and 4 from J; bases not matched to a gene: 7. The CDR3 runs to 15 residues. The germline CDR1 and CDR2 sequences are SGHNT and YYREEE (reference sequence). Here the CDR3 reads CASVWDRGKYNEQFF. In nucleotides, the CDR3 is TGTGCCAGCGTTTGGGACAGGGGGAAATACAATGAGCAGTTCTTC.

J is TRBJ1-1 and V is TRBV29-1; D gene uncertain. In germline, CDR1 is SQVTM, CDR2 ANQGSEA. CDR3 length equals 11 residues. The V end lost 0 bases, the J end lost 7 bases, and 6 bases lay between the germline ends. The DNA for the CDR3 is TGCAGCGTTGAAGATCTCAGTGAAGCTTTCTTT. Encoded protein: CSVEDLSEAFF.

The CDR3 sequence: CASSETGLAGGYTF. The CDR3 bases are TGCGCCAGCAGTGAGACGGGCCTGGCGGGGGGCTACACCTTC. V and J are TRBV10-1 and TRBJ1-2; D is undetermined. Germline assignment: CDR1 WNHNN and CDR2 SYGVQD (reference sequence). V was clipped by 2 bases and J by 8 bases, with 15 bases between them. There are 14 residues in the CDR3.

The CDR3 coding sequence is TGCGCCAGCAGCCAAGAGTTTCTTTCAGGGACCGGGGAGCTGTTTTTT. Amino acids: CASSQEFLSGTGELFF. The chain joins TRBV4-3 to TRBJ2-2; the D gene is possibly TRBD1 (5 bases). CDR1 LGHNA and CDR2 YSLEER come from the germline V gene. The CDR3 runs 16 residues. Trimming shortened V by 0 bases and J by 5 bases, and 13 bases separated the two germline ends.

This chain uses TRBV11-2 with TRBJ2-3; 9 bases line up with TRBD1. CDR1 SGHAT and CDR2 FQNNGV come from the germline V gene. CDR3 size: 15 residues. The junction had 10 bases not matched to a gene; V was cut back by 5 bases and J by 7 bases. DNA for the CDR3: TGTGCCAGCAGCGCGGGACAGGGACAAGAGCATACGCAGTATTTT. This encodes CASSAGQGQEHTQYF.

The chain is built from TRBV27 and TRBJ1-6; 7 nucleotides line up with TRBD1. The CDR3 spans 15 residues. Trimming removed 5 bases from V and 7 bases from J; junction bases left unmatched: 8. CDR1 is MNHEY, CDR2 SMNVEV, per germline (reference sequence). CDR3 sequence: CASSLTLTGNSPLHF. As DNA, the CDR3 is TGTGCCAGCAGTCTAACCTTGACAGGGAATTCACCCCTCCACTTT.

The V gene is TRBV7-9, the J gene TRBJ1-4; 9 bases are a match to TRBD1. The germline CDR1 and CDR2 sequences are SEHNR and FQNEAQ (reference sequence). The ends lost 5 bases at V and 3 bases at J; junction bases unmatched: 1. This CDR3 region has 14 residues. The CDR3 loop is CASSRDRANEKLFF. In nucleotides, the CDR3 is TGTGCCAGCAGCAGGGACAGGGCTAATGAAAAACTGTTTTTT.

The V and J genes are TRBV10-3 and TRBJ2-1; D is perhaps TRBD2 (7 bases). Per the germline V gene, CDR1 is ENHRY and CDR2 is SYGVKD. The V gene lost 0 bases and the J gene lost 5 bases, with 17 bases spanning the gap. This CDR3 has 17 amino acids. The CDR3 is CAISESTGGGSDNEQFF. As DNA, the CDR3 is TGTGCCATCAGTGAGTCGACAGGCGGGGGTTCTGACAATGAGCAGTTCTTC.

V is TRBV6-6 and J is TRBJ1-1, with TRBD1 matching over 8 bases. Germline loops: CDR1 MNHNY, CDR2 SVGAGI (reference sequence). The V gene end was trimmed by 4 bases and the J gene end by 1 base; junction bases not matched to a gene: 8. This CDR3 has 16 residues. The CDR3: CASSSPRGQGNTEAFF. The CDR3 nucleotides read TGTGCCAGCAGTTCCCCCCGAGGACAGGGGAACACTGAAGCTTTCTTT.

The CDR3 nucleotides are TGCGCCAGCACCTGGACAGGGGTTAATGAAAAACTGTTTTTT. Its protein product is CASTWTGVNEKLFF. The chain links TRBV5-1 to TRBJ1-4, with 9 bases matching TRBD1. Germline values: CDR1 SGHRS, CDR2 YFSETQ. The CDR3 extends over 14 amino acids. The junction had 4 bases not matched to a gene; V was cut back by 6 bases and J by 4 bases.